This T cell receptor beta chain was obtained from a study of T-cell reconstitution after alpha-beta-depleted transplantation in children. General study findings and limits: Some patients owed their high day-60 TCRbeta diversity to surviving recipient T cells and thymic progenitors. Once a year had passed after transplant, T-cell counts and diversity came mostly from newly produced T cells.

TCRbeta library construction was performed incorporating unique molecular identifiers. TCRdb recomputed calls from the PCR reads with MiXCR, one row per CDR3 protein. There are 70,000 to 95,000 distinct CDR3 sequences in the sample; roughly a sixth occur only once, and around a fifth lies in the top ten. A remark on this clonotype: What it recognizes is unknown.

CDR3 length: 13 residues. The J segment lost 3 bases and the V segment lost 6 bases, leaving 3 bases of the junction unmatched. Germline CDR1 is ENHRY and CDR2 is SYGVKD. The gene calls are TRBV10-3 and TRBJ1-1; 8 positions agree with TRBD1. The specimen comprised PBMCs, mostly from graft donor cells, sampled 180 days after TCRalphabeta/CD19-depleted stem cell transplant. This receptor was obtained from a male patient between 2 and 15 years old who had a stem cell transplant for acute lymphoblastic leukemia, so the T cells may come from the graft donor. The DNA of the CDR3 is TGTGCCATCAGCACAGGGGGGGACACTGAAGCTTTCTTT. This gives the protein CAISTGGDTEAFF.